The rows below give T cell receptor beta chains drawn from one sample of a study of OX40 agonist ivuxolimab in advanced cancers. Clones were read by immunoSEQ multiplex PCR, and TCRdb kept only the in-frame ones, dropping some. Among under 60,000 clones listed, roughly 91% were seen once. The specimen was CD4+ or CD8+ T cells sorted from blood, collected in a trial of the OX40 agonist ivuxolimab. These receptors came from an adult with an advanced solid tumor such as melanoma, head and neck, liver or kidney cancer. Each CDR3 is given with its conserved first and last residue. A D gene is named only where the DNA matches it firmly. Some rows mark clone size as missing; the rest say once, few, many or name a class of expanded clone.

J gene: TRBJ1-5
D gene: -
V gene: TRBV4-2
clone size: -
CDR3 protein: CASSQTITSNQPQHF
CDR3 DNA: TGTGCCAGCAGCCAAACAATCACCAGCAATCAGCCCCAGCATTTT

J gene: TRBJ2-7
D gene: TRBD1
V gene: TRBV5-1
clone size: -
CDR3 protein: CASSLDRATYEQYF
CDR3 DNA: TGCGCCAGCAGCCTCGACAGGGCCACCTACGAGCAGTACTTC

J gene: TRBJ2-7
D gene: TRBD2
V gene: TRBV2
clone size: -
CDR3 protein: CARGRETYEQYF
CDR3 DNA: TGTGCCAGGGGGCGGGAGACCTACGAGCAGTACTTC

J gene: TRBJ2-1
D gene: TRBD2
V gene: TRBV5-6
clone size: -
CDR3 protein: CASSLASSGRFNEQFF
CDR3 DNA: TGTGCCAGCAGCTTGGCGTCTAGCGGGAGGTTCAATGAGCAGTTCTTC

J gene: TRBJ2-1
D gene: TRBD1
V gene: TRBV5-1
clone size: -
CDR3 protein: CASNPGDSYNEQFF
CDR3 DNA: TGCGCCAGCAACCCTGGGGACAGTTACAATGAGCAGTTCTTC

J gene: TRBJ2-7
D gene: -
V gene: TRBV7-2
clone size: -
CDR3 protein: CASSLWRTVKYEQYF
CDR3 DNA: TGTGCCAGCAGCTTATGGCGGACCGTAAAATACGAGCAGTACTTC

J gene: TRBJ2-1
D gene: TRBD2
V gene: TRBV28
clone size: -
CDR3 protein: CASTPLAGDYNEQFF
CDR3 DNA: TGTGCCAGCACCCCTCTGGCGGGAGATTACAATGAGCAGTTCTTC

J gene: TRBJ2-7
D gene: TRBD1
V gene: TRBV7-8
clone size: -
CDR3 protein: CASSSDRVWEQYF
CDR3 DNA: TGTGCCAGCAGCTCCGACAGGGTTTGGGAGCAGTACTTC

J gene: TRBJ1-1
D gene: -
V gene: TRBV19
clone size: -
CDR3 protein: CASSMSRGGTEAFF
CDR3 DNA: TGTGCCAGTAGTATGTCCAGGGGCGGCACTGAAGCTTTCTTT

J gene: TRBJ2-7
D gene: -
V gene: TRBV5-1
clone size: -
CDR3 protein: CASSLDVAYEQYF
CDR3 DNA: TGCGCCAGCAGCTTGGATGTCGCCTACGAGCAGTACTTC

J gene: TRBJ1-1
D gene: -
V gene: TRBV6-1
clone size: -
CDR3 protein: CASSEVAENTEAFF
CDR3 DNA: TGTGCCAGCAGTGAAGTGGCGGAGAACACTGAAGCTTTCTTT

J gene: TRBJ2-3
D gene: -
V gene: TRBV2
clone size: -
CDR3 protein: CATQGTSTDTQYF
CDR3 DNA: TGTGCCACCCAGGGTACTAGCACAGATACGCAGTATTTT

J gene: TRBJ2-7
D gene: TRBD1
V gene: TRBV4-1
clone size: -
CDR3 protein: CASSQGQGSYEQYF
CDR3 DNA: TGCGCCAGCAGCCAAGGACAGGGGAGCTACGAGCAGTACTTC

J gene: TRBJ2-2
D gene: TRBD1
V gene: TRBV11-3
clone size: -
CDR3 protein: CASSLDRATNTGELFF
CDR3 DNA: TGTGCCAGCAGCTTGGACAGGGCGACGAACACCGGGGAGCTGTTTTTT

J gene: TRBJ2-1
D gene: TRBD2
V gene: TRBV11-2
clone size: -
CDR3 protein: CASSLGGGGANNEQFF
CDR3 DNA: TGTGCCAGCAGCTTAGGAGGCGGGGGGGCCAACAATGAGCAGTTCTTC

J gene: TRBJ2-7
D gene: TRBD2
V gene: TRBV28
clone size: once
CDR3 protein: CASIPVRTSGLSYEQYF
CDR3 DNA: TGTGCCAGCATCCCCGTCCGGACTAGCGGGCTCTCCTACGAGCAGTACTTC

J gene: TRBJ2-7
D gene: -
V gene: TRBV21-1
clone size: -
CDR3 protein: CASSKFVGQGFTYEQYF
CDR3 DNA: TGTGCCAGCAGCAAATTTGTCGGACAGGGGTTCACCTACGAGCAGTACTTC

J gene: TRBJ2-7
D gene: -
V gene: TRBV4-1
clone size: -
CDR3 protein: CASSQVGGGTYEQYF
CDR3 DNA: TGCGCCAGCAGCCAAGTAGGCGGGGGCACCTACGAGCAGTACTTC

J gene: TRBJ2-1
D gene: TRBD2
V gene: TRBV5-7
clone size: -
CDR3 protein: CASSWGGNEQFF
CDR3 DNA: TGTGCCAGCAGTTGGGGGGGGAATGAGCAGTTCTTC

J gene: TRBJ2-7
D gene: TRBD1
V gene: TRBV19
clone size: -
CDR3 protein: CASSSGQGYEQYF
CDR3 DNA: TGTGCCAGTAGTAGCGGACAGGGTTACGAGCAGTACTTC

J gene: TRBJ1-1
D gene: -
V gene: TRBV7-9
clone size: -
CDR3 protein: CASSLAVGPENTEAFF
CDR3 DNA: TGTGCCAGCAGCTTAGCGGTGGGGCCCGAGAACACTGAAGCTTTCTTT

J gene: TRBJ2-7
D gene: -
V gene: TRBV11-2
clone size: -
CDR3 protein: CASSSGLRGGQYF
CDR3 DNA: TGTGCCAGCAGCTCGGGCCTTCGGGGCGGGCAGTACTTC

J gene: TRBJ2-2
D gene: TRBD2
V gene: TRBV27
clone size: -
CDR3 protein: CASSTGERERPGELFF
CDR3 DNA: TGTGCCAGCAGTACTGGGGAGCGGGAGCGTCCCGGGGAGCTGTTTTTT

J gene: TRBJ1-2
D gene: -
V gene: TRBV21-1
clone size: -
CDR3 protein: CASSTPSGVGVYGYTF
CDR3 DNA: TGTGCCAGCAGCACCCCTAGTGGGGTTGGGGTTTATGGCTACACCTTC

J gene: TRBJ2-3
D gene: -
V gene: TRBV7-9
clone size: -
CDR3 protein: CASSRGTDTQYF
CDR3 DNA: TGTGCCAGCAGCCGGGGCACAGATACGCAGTATTTT

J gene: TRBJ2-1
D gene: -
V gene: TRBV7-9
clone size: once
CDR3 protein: CASSALENEQFF
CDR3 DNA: TGTGCCAGCAGCGCCCTAGAGAATGAGCAGTTCTTC

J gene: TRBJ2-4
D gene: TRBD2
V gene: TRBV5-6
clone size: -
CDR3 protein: CASQTSGSDKNIQYF
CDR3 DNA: TGTGCCAGCCAGACTAGCGGGAGTGACAAAAACATTCAGTACTTC

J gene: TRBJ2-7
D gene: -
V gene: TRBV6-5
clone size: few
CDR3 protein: CASSTSYEQYF
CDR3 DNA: TGTGCCAGCAGTACTTCCTACGAGCAGTACTTC

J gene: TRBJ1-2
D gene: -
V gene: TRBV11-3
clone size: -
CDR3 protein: CASSPHQCNGYTF
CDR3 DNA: TGTGCCAGCAGCCCGCATCAGTGCAATGGCTACACCTTC

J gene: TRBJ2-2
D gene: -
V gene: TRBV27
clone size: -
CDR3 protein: CASTPNRVRNTGELFF
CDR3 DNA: TGTGCCAGCACCCCAAACAGGGTGCGGAACACCGGGGAGCTGTTTTTT

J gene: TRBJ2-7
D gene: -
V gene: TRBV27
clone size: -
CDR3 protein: CASSSLSYEQYF
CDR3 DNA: TGTGCCAGCAGTTCTCTGTCCTACGAGCAGTACTTC

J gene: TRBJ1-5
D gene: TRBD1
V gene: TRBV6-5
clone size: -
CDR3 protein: CASSFGTGDQPQHF
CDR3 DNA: TGTGCCAGCAGTTTTGGGACAGGGGATCAGCCCCAGCATTTT

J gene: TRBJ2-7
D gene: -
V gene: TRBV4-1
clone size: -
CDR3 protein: CASSQGASGVYEQYF
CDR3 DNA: TGCGCCAGCAGCCAAGGAGCTTCGGGCGTCTACGAGCAGTACTTC

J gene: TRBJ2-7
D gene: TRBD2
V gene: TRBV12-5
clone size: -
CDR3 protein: CASARQREGRGEQYF
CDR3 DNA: TGTGCTAGTGCCCGCCAGCGGGAGGGCCGAGGCGAGCAGTACTTC

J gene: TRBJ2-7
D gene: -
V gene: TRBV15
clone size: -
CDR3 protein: CATSTTATVYEQYF
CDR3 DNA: TGTGCCACCAGCACAACAGCCACAGTATACGAGCAGTACTTC

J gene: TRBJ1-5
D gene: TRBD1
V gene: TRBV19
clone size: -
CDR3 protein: CASSTTGGTYSNQPQHF
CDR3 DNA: TGTGCCAGTAGTACGACAGGGGGAACATATAGCAATCAGCCCCAGCATTTT

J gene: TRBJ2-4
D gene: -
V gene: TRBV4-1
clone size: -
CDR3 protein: CASSQETRTGNIQYF
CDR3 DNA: TGCGCCAGCAGCCAAGAGACGAGAACAGGGAACATTCAGTACTTC

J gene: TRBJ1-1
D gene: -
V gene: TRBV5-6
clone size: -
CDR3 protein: CASSPRDIDTEAFF
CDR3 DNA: TGTGCCAGCAGCCCCAGGGACATCGACACTGAAGCTTTCTTT

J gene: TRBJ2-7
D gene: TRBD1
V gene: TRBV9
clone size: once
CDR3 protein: CASSPEGDRGFYEQYF
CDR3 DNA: TGTGCCAGCAGCCCAGAAGGGGACAGGGGGTTCTACGAGCAGTACTTC

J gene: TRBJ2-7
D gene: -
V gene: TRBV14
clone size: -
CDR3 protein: CASSQGSSGGNHEQYF
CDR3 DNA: TGTGCCAGCAGCCAAGGTTCCAGCGGAGGGAACCACGAGCAGTACTTC

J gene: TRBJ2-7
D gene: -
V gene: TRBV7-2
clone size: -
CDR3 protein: CASSLSGTHPTYEQYF
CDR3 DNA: TGTGCCAGCAGCTTATCCGGGACACACCCAACCTACGAGCAGTACTTC

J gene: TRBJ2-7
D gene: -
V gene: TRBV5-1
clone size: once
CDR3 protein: CASSLEGSGSPTYEQYF
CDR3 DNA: TGCGCCAGCAGCTTGGAGGGATCCGGCTCCCCCACCTACGAGCAGTACTTC

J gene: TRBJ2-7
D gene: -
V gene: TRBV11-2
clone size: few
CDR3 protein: CASSDYYEQYF
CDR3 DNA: TGTGCCAGCAGCGACTACTACGAGCAGTACTTC

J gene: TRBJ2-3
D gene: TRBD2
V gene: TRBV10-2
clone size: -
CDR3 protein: CASLLAGGPWSTDTQYF
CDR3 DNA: TGCGCCAGCCTTCTAGCGGGAGGGCCTTGGAGCACAGATACGCAGTATTTT

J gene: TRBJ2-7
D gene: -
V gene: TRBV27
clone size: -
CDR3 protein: CASSPAVGMQQYF
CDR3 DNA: TGTGCCAGCAGCCCTGCCGTTGGGATGCAGCAGTACTTC

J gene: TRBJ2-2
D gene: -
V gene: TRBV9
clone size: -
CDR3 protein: CASSVVAGDILTGELFF
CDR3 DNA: TGTGCCAGCAGCGTAGTTGCGGGCGATATTTTGACCGGGGAGCTGTTTTTT

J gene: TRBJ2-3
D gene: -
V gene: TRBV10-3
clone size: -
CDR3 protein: CAISGRDLDQDTQYF
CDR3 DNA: TGTGCCATCAGTGGGAGGGACTTGGATCAAGATACGCAGTATTTT